Many counts were recorded for the clone carrying this T cell receptor beta chain. What it binds is not known. The data belong to a study of T cell repertoires in cytomegalovirus infection. In the study overall: Carrying CMV and the relevant HLA type showed in public TCR beta signatures.

TCRdb used MiXCR to reprocess the reads, holding one entry per CDR3 protein. The data show around 490,000 distinct CDR3 sequences, with around 27% seen just once and 13% held by the top ten. The CDR3 runs 14 residues. The V gene's germline CDR1 is SGHVS and CDR2 FQNEAQ. Trimming left V 3 bases short and J 2 bases short, with 11 bases between. Points from the study as a whole: The response measured ex vivo was dominated by TCR beta clonotypes (HLA-C-restricted and CMV-specific).

The source of this sequence is a human donor in good health (CMV status not recorded). Some clones in this sample may be carry-over from other donors' samples. This sequence joins TRBV7-8 and TRBJ2-7, with D possibly matching TRBD2 (5 bases). The sequencing input was PBMCs. This chain's CDR3 is CASSFSTGTYEQYV. The CDR3 nucleotides are TGTGCCAGCAGCTTTTCGACGGGGACCTACGAGCAGTACGTC.